This T cell receptor (beta chain) was sequenced during a study of T cells in localized non-small cell lung cancer. General observations from the study: Heterogeneity stays possible, as sequencing covered only one tumor region. Appearances in adjacent lung were noted for a median approximately 61 of the top 100 tumor clones. Measurement of T cell clonality placed uninvolved adjacent lung highest, above the level in tumor.

V lost 5 bases to trimming and J lost 2 bases; unmatched junction nucleotides: 2. The CDR3 contains 14 residues. Germline CDR1 and CDR2: MNHGY and SAAAGT. Judged by abundance, this clone is medium-sized. The target antigen is unknown. Assay: immunoSEQ multiplex PCR; the TCRdb copy retains only in-frame clones and omits some. The sample carries approximately 1,800 clones, approximately 25% recorded once. Samples of adjacent lung lacking atypia were obtained no closer than 2 cm to the tumor margin. The sequencing here drew on normal lung tissue next to the tumor, taken before any cancer treatment. The V call is TRBV6-8, the J call TRBJ2-7; 11 nucleotides agree with TRBD2. The TCR originated in a male donor aged 60 or over with stage II squamous cell lung carcinoma. CDR3 sequence (DNA): TGTGCCAGCAGTGTAGCGGGGGGGCCCTACGAGCAGTACTTC. Translated, it gives CASSVAGGPYEQYF.